These T cell receptor beta chains were read from a single sample in a study of blood T cell repertoires in COVID-19. Using immunoSEQ multiplex PCR, the repertoire was profiled, and TCRdb retains in-frame clones only, with some absent. Of around 300,000 clones listed, 70% to 90% were seen once; the top ten hold about 3%. The sequenced sample consisted of peripheral blood. The receptors were sampled from a woman aged 25 to 45 with active or convalescent COVID-19. Each CDR3 is given with its conserved first and last residue. D genes are given only for firm matches. Clone size is stated in some rows and not others, as once, few, many or a class when expanded.

j_gene,v_gene,d_gene,abundance,CDR3aa,CDR3nt
TRBJ1-5,TRBV6-2/TRBV6-3,-,few,CASSFGRQKNGPQHF,TGTGCCAGCAGTTTCGGTAGACAGAAAAATGGGCCCCAGCATTTT
TRBJ1-2,TRBV7-2,-,few,CASSSDRNPANYGYTF,TGTGCCAGCAGCTCTGACAGGAACCCAGCTAACTATGGCTACACCTTC
TRBJ1-2,TRBV4-1,-,-,CASSKQGANYGYTF,TGCGCCAGCAGCAAACAGGGTGCTAACTATGGCTACACCTTC
TRBJ1-6,TRBV27,TRBD1,-,CASSLSGQGNSPLHF,TGTGCCAGCAGTTTGTCGGGACAGGGTAATTCACCCCTCCACTTT
TRBJ2-3,TRBV19,TRBD2,-,CASSIHRSGGVTDTQYF,TGTGCCAGTAGTATCCACCGGAGCGGGGGGGTCACAGATACGCAGTATTTT
TRBJ1-2,TRBV3-1/TRBV3-2,TRBD1,-,CASSHPGGGIYGYTF,TGTGCCAGCAGCCACCCAGGGGGCGGGATCTATGGCTACACCTTC
TRBJ1-2,TRBV19,TRBD1,-,CASSQDRGGGYTF,TGTGCCAGTAGCCAGGACAGGGGAGGTGGCTACACCTTC
TRBJ1-2,TRBV5-4,-,-,CASSLGRDGYTF,TGTGCCAGCAGCTTGGGACGGGATGGCTACACCTTC
TRBJ2-1,TRBV7-9,-,-,CASSLVASNNEQFF,TGTGCCAGCAGCTTAGTGGCCTCCAACAATGAGCAGTTCTTC
TRBJ2-2,TRBV5-1,-,-,CASSLGGTGELFF,TGCGCCAGCAGCTTGGGCGGCACCGGGGAGCTGTTTTTT
TRBJ2-5,TRBV5-1,-,-,CASSSTGETQYF,TGCGCCAGCAGTTCTACAGGGGAGACCCAGTACTTC
TRBJ2-2,TRBV24-1,TRBD1,-,CATSDPGTGRPSGELFF,TGTGCCACCAGTGATCCCGGGACAGGACGCCCTAGCGGGGAGCTGTTTTTT
TRBJ2-7,TRBV4-2,-,once,CASRPKPQMVLPYEQYF,TGTGCCAGCAGACCGAAACCCCAGATGGTCCTTCCCTACGAGCAGTACTTC
TRBJ2-1,TRBV12-3/TRBV12-4,-,-,CASSEGLLNEQFF,TGTGCCAGCAGTGAAGGACTCCTCAATGAGCAGTTCTTC
TRBJ2-2,TRBV19,-,-,CASSIVGANTGELFF,TGTGCCAGTAGTATAGTGGGAGCGAACACCGGGGAGCTGTTTTTT
TRBJ2-7,TRBV2,-,-,CASRQGGSYEQYF,TGTGCCAGCCGACAGGGAGGCTCCTACGAGCAGTACTTC
TRBJ2-3,TRBV5-4,TRBD1,-,CASSSGQGASTDTQYF,TGTGCCAGCAGTTCGGGACAGGGCGCTAGCACAGATACGCAGTATTTT